Listed below are T cell receptor beta chains from one sample, sequenced in a study of OX40 agonist ivuxolimab in advanced cancers. Some clones are missing from TCRdb's copy, which holds only in-frame ones; the method was immunoSEQ multiplex PCR. The repertoire holds around 130,000 clones, with roughly 93% as singletons. Source: CD4+ or CD8+ T cells sorted from blood, taken in a trial of the OX40 agonist ivuxolimab. The receptors derive from an adult with an advanced solid tumor such as melanoma, head and neck, liver or kidney cancer. The CDR3 runs from the conserved cysteine through the conserved F or W. The order of the fields is clone size, J gene, D gene, V gene, CDR3 protein, CDR3 DNA. A D gene is named only where the DNA matches it firmly. Expanded clones are given a class, and other clones once, few, many or no size at all.

abundance: once
j_gene: TRBJ2-1
d_gene: .
v_gene: TRBV6-5
CDR3aa: CASMFREANEQFF
CDR3nt: TGTGCCAGCATGTTTAGGGAGGCTAATGAGCAGTTCTTC

abundance: few
j_gene: TRBJ1-4
d_gene: .
v_gene: TRBV7-6
CDR3aa: CASTKHPSGTNNEKLFF
CDR3nt: TGTGCCAGCACCAAACACCCCTCCGGGACAAATAATGAAAAACTGTTTTTT

abundance: .
j_gene: TRBJ1-2
d_gene: .
v_gene: TRBV20-1
CDR3aa: CSAQDSYGYTF
CDR3nt: TGCAGTGCCCAGGACAGTTATGGCTACACCTTC

abundance: .
j_gene: TRBJ2-2
d_gene: TRBD1
v_gene: TRBV6-5
CDR3aa: CASSKDRGHNGELFF
CDR3nt: TGTGCCAGCAGTAAGGACAGGGGGCACAACGGGGAGCTGTTTTTT

abundance: .
j_gene: TRBJ2-1
d_gene: TRBD2
v_gene: TRBV28
CDR3aa: CASSPRTSGSPMVNEQFF
CDR3nt: TGTGCCAGCAGTCCCAGGACTAGCGGATCACCTATGGTAAATGAGCAGTTCTTC

abundance: .
j_gene: TRBJ2-3
d_gene: .
v_gene: TRBV6-5
CDR3aa: CASSRSSSTDTQYF
CDR3nt: TGTGCCAGCAGTCGCTCCTCTAGTACAGATACGCAGTATTTT

abundance: .
j_gene: TRBJ1-2
d_gene: .
v_gene: TRBV7-8
CDR3aa: CASSLEGTGGYGYTF
CDR3nt: TGTGCCAGCAGCTTAGAAGGCACGGGAGGTTATGGCTACACCTTC

abundance: .
j_gene: TRBJ1-4
d_gene: .
v_gene: TRBV5-1
CDR3aa: CASSPTPKRDEKLFF
CDR3nt: TGCGCCAGCAGCCCCACACCTAAAAGGGATGAAAAACTGTTTTTT

abundance: .
j_gene: TRBJ2-5
d_gene: TRBD2
v_gene: TRBV29-1
CDR3aa: CSAVGGLIFETQYF
CDR3nt: TGCAGCGCCGTGGGGGGGTTGATTTTCGAGACCCAGTACTTC

abundance: .
j_gene: TRBJ2-7
d_gene: TRBD1
v_gene: TRBV6-5
CDR3aa: CASSYSARGSYEQYF
CDR3nt: TGTGCCAGCAGTTATAGTGCCAGGGGGTCCTACGAGCAGTACTTC

abundance: .
j_gene: TRBJ2-1
d_gene: .
v_gene: TRBV9
CDR3aa: CASSVTSGRNEQFF
CDR3nt: TGTGCCAGCAGCGTTACAAGCGGGCGCAATGAGCAGTTCTTC

abundance: .
j_gene: TRBJ2-5
d_gene: TRBD1
v_gene: TRBV28
CDR3aa: CASSPRDRGETQYF
CDR3nt: TGTGCCAGCAGTCCAAGGGACAGGGGAGAGACCCAGTACTTC

abundance: .
j_gene: TRBJ1-5
d_gene: TRBD1
v_gene: TRBV7-2
CDR3aa: CASSQDRRNQPQHF
CDR3nt: TGTGCCAGCAGCCAGGACAGGCGCAATCAGCCCCAGCATTTT

abundance: .
j_gene: TRBJ2-7
d_gene: .
v_gene: TRBV5-5
CDR3aa: CASSLTSDPTGQQYF
CDR3nt: TGTGCCAGCAGCTTGACGAGCGATCCAACCGGCCAGCAGTACTTC

abundance: .
j_gene: TRBJ2-1
d_gene: .
v_gene: TRBV5-4
CDR3aa: CASSLAGGDHSYNEQFF
CDR3nt: TGTGCCAGCAGCTTGGCTGGGGGCGACCACTCCTACAATGAGCAGTTCTTC

abundance: .
j_gene: TRBJ2-3
d_gene: TRBD2
v_gene: TRBV7-9
CDR3aa: CASSLLLAGSTDTQYF
CDR3nt: TGTGCCAGCAGCTTATTATTAGCGGGGAGCACAGATACGCAGTATTTT

abundance: .
j_gene: TRBJ1-2
d_gene: .
v_gene: TRBV7-9
CDR3aa: CASSTRDTTEEGYTF
CDR3nt: TGTGCCAGCAGCACAAGGGACACCACCGAGGAGGGCTACACCTTC

abundance: .
j_gene: TRBJ2-1
d_gene: TRBD2
v_gene: TRBV11-2
CDR3aa: CASKLGTSGYNEQFF
CDR3nt: TGTGCCAGCAAGCTGGGGACTAGCGGTTACAATGAGCAGTTCTTC

abundance: .
j_gene: TRBJ2-7
d_gene: .
v_gene: TRBV9
CDR3aa: CASSVGQQGLYEQYF
CDR3nt: TGTGCCAGCAGCGTAGGTCAACAGGGTCTGTACGAGCAGTACTTC

abundance: .
j_gene: TRBJ2-6
d_gene: .
v_gene: TRBV28
CDR3aa: CASSRGGYGANVLTF
CDR3nt: TGTGCCAGCAGCCGTGGCGGGTATGGGGCCAACGTCCTGACTTTC

abundance: once
j_gene: TRBJ2-3
d_gene: TRBD2
v_gene: TRBV11-2
CDR3aa: CASSTSGVTDTQYF
CDR3nt: TGTGCCAGCAGCACTAGCGGGGTCACAGATACGCAGTATTTT

abundance: .
j_gene: TRBJ1-4
d_gene: TRBD1
v_gene: TRBV19
CDR3aa: CASSKTGQGNEKLFF
CDR3nt: TGTGCCAGTAGTAAGACGGGACAGGGTAATGAAAAACTGTTTTTT

abundance: .
j_gene: TRBJ2-7
d_gene: .
v_gene: TRBV25-1
CDR3aa: CASSEPGQLREQYF
CDR3nt: TGTGCCAGCAGTGAACCAGGCCAGCTACGAGAGCAGTACTTC

abundance: .
j_gene: TRBJ1-5
d_gene: TRBD1
v_gene: TRBV6-1
CDR3aa: CASRWDSSNQPQHF
CDR3nt: TGTGCCAGCAGATGGGACAGTAGCAATCAGCCCCAGCATTTT

abundance: .
j_gene: TRBJ2-1
d_gene: .
v_gene: TRBV12-5
CDR3aa: CASGLVDQTLHEQFF
CDR3nt: TGTGCTAGTGGTTTGGTAGATCAAACTTTGCATGAGCAGTTCTTC

abundance: .
j_gene: TRBJ2-3
d_gene: TRBD1
v_gene: TRBV19
CDR3aa: CASSISRQGAGTDTQYF
CDR3nt: TGTGCCAGTAGTATATCGAGACAGGGGGCGGGCACAGATACGCAGTATTTT

abundance: once
j_gene: TRBJ1-1
d_gene: .
v_gene: TRBV19
CDR3aa: CASTVGNTEAFF
CDR3nt: TGTGCCAGTACAGTTGGGAACACTGAAGCTTTCTTT

abundance: .
j_gene: TRBJ2-7
d_gene: .
v_gene: TRBV28
CDR3aa: CASRSGLSYEQYF
CDR3nt: TGTGCCAGCAGGTCGGGACTTAGCTACGAGCAGTACTTC

abundance: .
j_gene: TRBJ1-2
d_gene: .
v_gene: TRBV18
CDR3aa: CASSPTLGGLTNYGYTF
CDR3nt: TGTGCCAGCTCACCAACGCTGGGGGGGCTCACTAACTATGGCTACACCTTC

abundance: .
j_gene: TRBJ1-2
d_gene: .
v_gene: TRBV6-5
CDR3aa: CASSYQRRGRNYGYTF
CDR3nt: TGTGCCAGCAGTTACCAGCGCAGGGGAAGAAACTATGGCTACACCTTC

abundance: .
j_gene: TRBJ2-1
d_gene: .
v_gene: TRBV11-2
CDR3aa: CASSFRDSSYNEQFF
CDR3nt: TGTGCCAGCAGCTTCCGGGACTCCTCCTACAATGAGCAGTTCTTC

abundance: .
j_gene: TRBJ2-1
d_gene: TRBD2
v_gene: TRBV28
CDR3aa: CASSPPTSGYNEQFF
CDR3nt: TGTGCCAGCAGTCCCCCGACTAGCGGATACAATGAGCAGTTCTTC

abundance: once
j_gene: TRBJ2-3
d_gene: TRBD2
v_gene: TRBV5-1
CDR3aa: CASSFQPSGSTDTQYF
CDR3nt: TGCGCCAGCAGCTTTCAGCCTAGCGGGAGCACAGATACGCAGTATTTT

abundance: .
j_gene: TRBJ2-5
d_gene: TRBD1
v_gene: TRBV5-1
CDR3aa: CASQGQRQETQYF
CDR3nt: TGCGCCAGCCAGGGACAGCGACAAGAGACCCAGTACTTC

abundance: .
j_gene: TRBJ2-7
d_gene: TRBD2
v_gene: TRBV28
CDR3aa: CASSGGGLAGGPGEQYF
CDR3nt: TGTGCCAGCAGCGGGGGAGGACTAGCGGGAGGGCCGGGCGAGCAGTACTTC

abundance: .
j_gene: TRBJ2-7
d_gene: .
v_gene: TRBV13
CDR3aa: CASSSLGWSSTGYEQYF
CDR3nt: TGTGCCAGCAGCTCCCTCGGGTGGTCTAGTACGGGCTACGAGCAGTACTTC

abundance: once
j_gene: TRBJ1-6
d_gene: .
v_gene: TRBV27
CDR3aa: CASSFQGFSPLHF
CDR3nt: TGTGCCAGCAGTTTTCAGGGCTTTTCACCCCTCCACTTT

abundance: .
j_gene: TRBJ1-1
d_gene: TRBD1
v_gene: TRBV5-4
CDR3aa: CASSLGTGDLMNTEAFF
CDR3nt: TGTGCCAGCAGCCTAGGGACAGGGGATTTGATGAACACTGAAGCTTTCTTT

abundance: .
j_gene: TRBJ2-3
d_gene: TRBD2
v_gene: TRBV4-2
CDR3aa: CASSRSSGSEDTQYF
CDR3nt: TGTGCCAGCAGTCGGTCTAGCGGGAGTGAAGATACGCAGTATTTT

abundance: .
j_gene: TRBJ1-5
d_gene: TRBD1
v_gene: TRBV28
CDR3aa: CASSQTTGRNQPQHF
CDR3nt: TGTGCCAGCAGTCAGACGACAGGGCGCAATCAGCCCCAGCATTTT

abundance: .
j_gene: TRBJ2-7
d_gene: .
v_gene: TRBV6-6
CDR3aa: CASSSRTDGGEQYF
CDR3nt: TGTGCCAGCAGTTCCAGGACGGACGGTGGGGAGCAGTACTTC

abundance: .
j_gene: TRBJ1-5
d_gene: .
v_gene: TRBV28
CDR3aa: CASIKVRGVNQPQHF
CDR3nt: TGTGCCAGCATTAAAGTGAGAGGGGTCAATCAGCCCCAGCATTTT

abundance: .
j_gene: TRBJ2-1
d_gene: .
v_gene: TRBV18
CDR3aa: CASSPGLNEQFF
CDR3nt: TGTGCCAGCTCTCCGGGACTCAATGAGCAGTTCTTC

abundance: .
j_gene: TRBJ1-6
d_gene: .
v_gene: TRBV7-2
CDR3aa: CASSLQQGSSPLHF
CDR3nt: TGTGCCAGCAGCTTACAACAGGGTAGTTCACCCCTCCACTTT

abundance: .
j_gene: TRBJ1-2
d_gene: .
v_gene: TRBV28
CDR3aa: CASSLSGYGYTF
CDR3nt: TGTGCCAGCAGTTTAAGCGGGTATGGCTACACCTTC

abundance: .
j_gene: TRBJ1-2
d_gene: TRBD1
v_gene: TRBV4-3
CDR3aa: CASSPKGGGAGRIYGYTF
CDR3nt: TGCGCCAGCAGCCCAAAAGGAGGGGGCGCAGGTAGGATCTATGGCTACACCTTC